This TCR beta chain originates from a study of blood T cell repertoires in COVID-19. Study overall: Both acute and convalescent COVID-19 samples were obtained from the United States, Italy and Spain. T cells, B-cell-depleted T cells, or PBMCs supplied cDNA or gDNA.

Per germline, CDR1 SQVTM and CDR2 ANQGSEA. CDR3 length: 14 residues. V lost 4 bases, J lost 1 base, and 13 bases lay in between. As handled by the study authors: Reference gene primer amplification gave estimated nucleated cell counts. The assay was immunoSEQ multiplex PCR, and TCRdb's table has in-frame clones only and misses some. V, J and clone size derive from that table, while D and trimming were established from the DNA sequence. The profile shows about 160,000 clones, just under 95% of them singletons. The receptor's source is a woman aged 50 to 60 with acute or convalescent COVID-19. The specimen sequenced was peripheral blood. The rearrangement links TRBV29-1 to TRBJ1-2, with D possibly TRBD1 on 6 matching bases. In DNA, the CDR3 is TGCAGCGTTGTTCAGGGGATTTATAACTATGGCTACACCTTC. This sequence encodes CSVVQGIYNYGYTF.